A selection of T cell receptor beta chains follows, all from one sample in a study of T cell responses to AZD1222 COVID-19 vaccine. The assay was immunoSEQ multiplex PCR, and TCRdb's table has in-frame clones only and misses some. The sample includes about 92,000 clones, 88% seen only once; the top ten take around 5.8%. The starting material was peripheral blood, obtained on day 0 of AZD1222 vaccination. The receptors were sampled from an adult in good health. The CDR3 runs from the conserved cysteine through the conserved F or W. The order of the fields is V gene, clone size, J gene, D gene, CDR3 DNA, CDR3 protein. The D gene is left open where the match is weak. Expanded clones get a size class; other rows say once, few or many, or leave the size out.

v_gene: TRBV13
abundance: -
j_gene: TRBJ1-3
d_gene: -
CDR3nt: TGTGCCAGCAGCTTAGGTCTGGATCGGTCCGGAAACACCATATATTTT
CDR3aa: CASSLGLDRSGNTIYF

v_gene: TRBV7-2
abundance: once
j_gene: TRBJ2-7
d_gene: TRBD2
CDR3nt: TGTGCCAGCAGCCCGACTAGCGGGAGGATCCCCTACGAGCAGTACTTC
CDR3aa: CASSPTSGRIPYEQYF

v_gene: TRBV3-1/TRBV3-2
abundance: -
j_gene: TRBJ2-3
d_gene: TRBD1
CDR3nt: TGTGCCAGCAGCCAGGAACAGGGGGTAACAGATACGCAGTATTTT
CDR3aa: CASSQEQGVTDTQYF

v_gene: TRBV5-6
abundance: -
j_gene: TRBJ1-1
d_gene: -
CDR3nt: TGTGCCAGCACCCCTGGGTTGGGCGCTGAAGCTTTCTTT
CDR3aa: CASTPGLGAEAFF

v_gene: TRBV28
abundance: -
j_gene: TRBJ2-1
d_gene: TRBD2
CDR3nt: TGTGCCAGCAGGCGACTAGCGGGAGGGCGAGAGCAGTTCTTC
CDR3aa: CASRRLAGGREQFF

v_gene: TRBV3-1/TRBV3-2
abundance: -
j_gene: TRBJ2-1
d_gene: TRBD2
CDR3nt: TGTGCCAGCAGCCCGCGATCCGGACTAGCGGGAGTACCTCACAATGAGCAGTTCTTC
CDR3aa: CASSPRSGLAGVPHNEQFF

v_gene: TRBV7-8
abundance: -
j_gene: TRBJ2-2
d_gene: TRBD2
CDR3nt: TGTGCCAGCAGTATGGCGGGGCTAGCGGGAGTCGGCGGGGAGCTGTTTTTT
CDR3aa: CASSMAGLAGVGGELFF

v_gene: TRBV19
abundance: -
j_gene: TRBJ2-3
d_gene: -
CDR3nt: TGTGCCAGTAGCACTCTGGCCGGGAGACGTGATACGCAGTATTTT
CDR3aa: CASSTLAGRRDTQYF

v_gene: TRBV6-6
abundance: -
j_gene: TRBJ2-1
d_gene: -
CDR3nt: TGTGCCAGCAGTTACGGACAAACTGGGGAGCAGTTCTTC
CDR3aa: CASSYGQTGEQFF

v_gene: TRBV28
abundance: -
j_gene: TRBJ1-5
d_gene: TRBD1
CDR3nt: TGTGCCAGCAGTTTCTCGGACAGGGGGCGTCAGCCCCAGCATTTT
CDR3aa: CASSFSDRGRQPQHF

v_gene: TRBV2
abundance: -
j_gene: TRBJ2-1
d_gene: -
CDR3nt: TGTGCCAGCAGTGAAGGAGCTGGGTCCGATGAGCAGTTCTTC
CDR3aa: CASSEGAGSDEQFF

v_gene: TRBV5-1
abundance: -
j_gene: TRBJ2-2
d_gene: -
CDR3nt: TGCGCCAGCAGAACCGGGCCGGACACCGGGGAGCTGTTTTTT
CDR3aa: CASRTGPDTGELFF

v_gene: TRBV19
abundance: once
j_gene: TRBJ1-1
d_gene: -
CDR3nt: TGTGGGGCCCGAAGGGGCACTGAAGCTTTCTTT
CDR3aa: CGARRGTEAFF

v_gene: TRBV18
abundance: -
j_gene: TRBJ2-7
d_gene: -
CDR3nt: TGTGCCAGCTCACAGGTCGTCAGCTCCGAGCAGTACTTC
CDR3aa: CASSQVVSSEQYF

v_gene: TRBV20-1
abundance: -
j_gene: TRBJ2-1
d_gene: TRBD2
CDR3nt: TGCAGTGCAGTCGCGGGGGTTGAGCAGTTCTTC
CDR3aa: CSAVAGVEQFF

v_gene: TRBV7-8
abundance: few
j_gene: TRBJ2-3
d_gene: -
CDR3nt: TGTGCCAGCAGCTTAGGAACAGGGCCAGATACGCAGTATTTT
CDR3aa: CASSLGTGPDTQYF

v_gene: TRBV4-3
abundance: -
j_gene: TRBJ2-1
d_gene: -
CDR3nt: TGCGCCAGCAGCCAATTTATTGGCGGGGCTCGCAATGAGCAGTTCTTC
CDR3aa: CASSQFIGGARNEQFF

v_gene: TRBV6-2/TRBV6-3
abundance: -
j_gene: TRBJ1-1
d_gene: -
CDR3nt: TGTGCCAGCAGTTACACAGACGGGACTGAAGCTTTCTTT
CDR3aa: CASSYTDGTEAFF

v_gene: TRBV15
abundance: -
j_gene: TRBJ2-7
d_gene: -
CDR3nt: TGTGCCACCAGCAGAGATGGTGGGCAGCAAGAGCAGTACTTC
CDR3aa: CATSRDGGQQEQYF

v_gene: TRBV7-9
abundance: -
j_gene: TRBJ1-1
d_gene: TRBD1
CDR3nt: TGTGCCAGCAGCTTAGACCTACAGGGGGTAAACACTGAAGCTTTCTTT
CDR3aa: CASSLDLQGVNTEAFF

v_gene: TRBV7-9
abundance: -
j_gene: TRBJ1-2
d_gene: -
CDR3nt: TGTGCCAGCAGCACCTGGTCGGATGGCTACACCTTC
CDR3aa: CASSTWSDGYTF

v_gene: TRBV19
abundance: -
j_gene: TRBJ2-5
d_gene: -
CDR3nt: TGTGCCAGTAGTCAGGACAGACAAGAGACCCAGTACTTC
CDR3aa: CASSQDRQETQYF

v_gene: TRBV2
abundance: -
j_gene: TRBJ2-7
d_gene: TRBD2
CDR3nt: TGTGCCACCGAACTAGCGGGAGAGCACGAGCAGTACTTC
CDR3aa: CATELAGEHEQYF

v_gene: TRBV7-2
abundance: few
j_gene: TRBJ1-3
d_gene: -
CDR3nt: TGTGCCAGCAGCTTAGTTCACAGTAACTCTGGAAACACCATATATTTT
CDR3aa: CASSLVHSNSGNTIYF

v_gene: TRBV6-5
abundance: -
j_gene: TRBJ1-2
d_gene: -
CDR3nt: TGTGCCAGCAGAGAGGCTAGTAACTATGGCTACACCTTC
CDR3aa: CASREASNYGYTF

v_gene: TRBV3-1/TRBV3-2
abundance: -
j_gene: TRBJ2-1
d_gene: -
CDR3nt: TGTGCCAGCAGCCAAGATAGTGTTAACAATGAGCAGTTCTTC
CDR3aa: CASSQDSVNNEQFF

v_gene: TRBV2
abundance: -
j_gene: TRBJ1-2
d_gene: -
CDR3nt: TGTGCCAGCAGTGACGATCAAAACTATGGCTACACCTTC
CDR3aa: CASSDDQNYGYTF

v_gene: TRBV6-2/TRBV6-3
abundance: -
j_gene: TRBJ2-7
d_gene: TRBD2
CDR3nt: TGTGCCAGCAGGCCTAGCGGGAGAAACGAGCAGTACTTC
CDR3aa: CASRPSGRNEQYF

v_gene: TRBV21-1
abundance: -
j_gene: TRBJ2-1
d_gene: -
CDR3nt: TGTGCCAGCAGACGGCCATTTAGAGGGGGTGGGGATGAGCAGTTCTTC
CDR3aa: CASRRPFRGGGDEQFF

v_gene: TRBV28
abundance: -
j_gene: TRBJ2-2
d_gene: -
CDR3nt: TGTGCCAGCAGTTTATCCGGACCGAACACCGGGGAGCTGTTTTTT
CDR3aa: CASSLSGPNTGELFF

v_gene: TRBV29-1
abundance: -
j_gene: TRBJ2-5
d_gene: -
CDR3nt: TGCAGCGTAAGACCCCAAGAGACCCAGTACTTC
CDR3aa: CSVRPQETQYF

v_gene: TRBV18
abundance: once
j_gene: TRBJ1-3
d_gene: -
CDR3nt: TGTGCCAGCTCACCTGAAGGGAACCCCTCTGGAAACACCATATATTTT
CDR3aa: CASSPEGNPSGNTIYF

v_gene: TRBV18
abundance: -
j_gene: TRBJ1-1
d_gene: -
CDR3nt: TGTGCCAGCTCACCACGGCCCGACACTGAAGCTTTCTTT
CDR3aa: CASSPRPDTEAFF

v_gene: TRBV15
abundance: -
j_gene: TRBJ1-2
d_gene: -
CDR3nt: TGTGCCACCAGCAGAGATCAAACAGCGACAAGTGGCTACACCTTC
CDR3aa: CATSRDQTATSGYTF

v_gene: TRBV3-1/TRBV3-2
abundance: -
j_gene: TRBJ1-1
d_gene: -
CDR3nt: TGTGCCAGCAACCCAACAGGGCGGAGCACTGAAGCTTTCTTT
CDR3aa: CASNPTGRSTEAFF

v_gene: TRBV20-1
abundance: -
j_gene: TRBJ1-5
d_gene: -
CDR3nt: TGCAGTGCTAGTCCCCTAAATCAGCCCCAGCATTTT
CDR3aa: CSASPLNQPQHF

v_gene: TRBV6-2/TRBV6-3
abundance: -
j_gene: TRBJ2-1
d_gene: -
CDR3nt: TGTGCCAGCAGTTACTCCCTTCTTAGGGGAAATGAGCAGTTCTTC
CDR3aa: CASSYSLLRGNEQFF

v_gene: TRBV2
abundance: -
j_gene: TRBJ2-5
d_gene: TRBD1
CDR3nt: TGTGCCAGCGCCGGGACAGGGGGAGAGACCCAGTACTTC
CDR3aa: CASAGTGGETQYF

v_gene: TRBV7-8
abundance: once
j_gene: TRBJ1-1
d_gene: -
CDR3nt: TGTGCCAGCAGCTTAGCGACACCTAACACTGAAGCTTTCTTT
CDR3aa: CASSLATPNTEAFF

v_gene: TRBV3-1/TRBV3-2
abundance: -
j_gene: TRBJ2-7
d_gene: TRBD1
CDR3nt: TGTGCCAGCAGCCTCCCCGGACAGGGGGGTTACGAGCAGTACTTC
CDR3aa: CASSLPGQGGYEQYF

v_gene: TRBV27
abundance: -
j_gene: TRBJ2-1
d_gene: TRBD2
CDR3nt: TGTGCCAGCAGTTTTGGGACTAGCGGGGTCAATGAGCAGTTCTTC
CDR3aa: CASSFGTSGVNEQFF

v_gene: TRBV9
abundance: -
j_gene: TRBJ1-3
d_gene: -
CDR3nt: TGTGCCAGCAGCCGGGGGGAAGGTGGTACTGGAAACACCATATATTTT
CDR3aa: CASSRGEGGTGNTIYF

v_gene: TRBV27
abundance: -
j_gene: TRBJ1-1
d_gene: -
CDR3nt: TGTGCCAGCAGTTATCAGACTGAAGCTTTCTTT
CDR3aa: CASSYQTEAFF

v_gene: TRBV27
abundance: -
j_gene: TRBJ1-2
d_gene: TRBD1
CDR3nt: TGTGCCAGCAGTTCCTCGACAGGGGGCGTGGGCTACACCTTC
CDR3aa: CASSSSTGGVGYTF

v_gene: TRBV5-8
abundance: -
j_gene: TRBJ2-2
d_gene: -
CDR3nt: TGTGCCAGCATCCGGACACACAACACCGGGGAGCTGTTTTTT
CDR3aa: CASIRTHNTGELFF

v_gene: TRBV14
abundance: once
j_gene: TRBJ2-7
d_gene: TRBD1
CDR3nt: TGTGCCAGCAGCCAAGACCCCGGACAGGGTATCGACGAGCAGTACTTC
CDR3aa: CASSQDPGQGIDEQYF

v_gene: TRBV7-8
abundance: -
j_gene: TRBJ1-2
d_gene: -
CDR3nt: TGTGCCAGCAGCTTATCTGGTGTCAGACAATCGGATGGCTACACCTTC
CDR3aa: CASSLSGVRQSDGYTF

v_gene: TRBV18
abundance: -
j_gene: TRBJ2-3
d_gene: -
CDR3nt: TGTGCCAGCTCACCCGGGACAACAGGTACGCAGTATTTT
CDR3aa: CASSPGTTGTQYF

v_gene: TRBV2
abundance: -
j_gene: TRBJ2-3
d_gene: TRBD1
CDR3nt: TGTGCCAGCAGTGATGGGACAGTTAGCACAGATACGCAGTATTTT
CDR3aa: CASSDGTVSTDTQYF

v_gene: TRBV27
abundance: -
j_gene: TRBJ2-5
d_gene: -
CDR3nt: TGTGCCAGCAGTCAAGACGGGACCCAGTACTTC
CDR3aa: CASSQDGTQYF

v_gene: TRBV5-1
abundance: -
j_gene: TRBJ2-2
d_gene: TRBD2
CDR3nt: TGCGCCAGCAGCCCGGAGGGAGGGCCTTTTTTCCGGGAGCTGTTTTTT
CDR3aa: CASSPEGGPFFRELFF

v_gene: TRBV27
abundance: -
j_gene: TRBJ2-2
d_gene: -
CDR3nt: TGTGCCAGCAGTCCGCTGGGGGCCGGCGCCGGGGAGCTGTTTTTT
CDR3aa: CASSPLGAGAGELFF

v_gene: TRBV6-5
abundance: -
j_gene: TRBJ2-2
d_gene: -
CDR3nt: TGTGCCAGCAGTTACCAGGGGAAGGGCACCGGGGAGCTGTTTTTT
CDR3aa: CASSYQGKGTGELFF

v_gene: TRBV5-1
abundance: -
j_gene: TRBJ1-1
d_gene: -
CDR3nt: TGCGCCAGCAGCTTGGGTCAGGGGCCGGGTGAAGCTTTCTTT
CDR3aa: CASSLGQGPGEAFF

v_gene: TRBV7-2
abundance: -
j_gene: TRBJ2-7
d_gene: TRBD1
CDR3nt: TGTGCCAGCAGCTTAGGGGAGGACAGGGTCCCTTACGAGCAGTACTTC
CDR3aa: CASSLGEDRVPYEQYF